One and the same sample provided the 20 T cell receptor beta chains below, sequenced in a study of T cell repertoires and leukemia-associated antigens. TCRdb re-derived calls from the 5' RACE reads in MiXCR, one entry per CDR3 protein. The sample contains 7,500 to 10,000 distinct CDR3 sequences, 43% of which appear only once. No antigens are known for them. The specimen sequenced was CD3+ T cells sorted from blood and cultured. These receptors all come from a female donor in good health.

Relative to its sample, this clonotype is medium-sized (0.01 to 0.1%). The chain uses TRBV5-4 and TRBJ1-1, with 9 bases lining up with TRBD1. J lost 11 bases, V lost 0 bases, and 8 bases had no gene match. The CDR3 has 14 residues. Germline assignment: CDR1 SGHNT and CDR2 YYREEE (reference sequence). This chain's CDR3 is CASSLVGTGYGAFF. DNA for the CDR3: TGTGCCAGCAGCTTGGTGGGGACAGGGTACGGGGCTTTCTTT.

The rearrangement uses TRBV10-3 and TRBJ2-1; 12 nucleotides agree with TRBD2. Unmatched junction bases numbered 2, after V lost 3 bases and J lost 2 bases. CDR1 is ENHRY, CDR2 SYGVKD, per germline. CDR3 length: 16 amino acids. This CDR3 reads CAISELAGGTYNEQFF. CDR3 nucleotides: TGTGCCATCAGTGAACTAGCGGGAGGAACCTACAATGAGCAGTTCTTC.

Only one count was recorded for this clonotype. The rearrangement uses TRBV7-6 and TRBJ1-4, with unresolved D. This CDR3 has 14 residues. Trimming shortened V by 0 bases and J by 6 bases, and 8 bases separated the two germline ends. The germline V gene encodes CDR1 SGHVS and CDR2 FNYEAQ. CDR3 sequence reads: CASSLAWRDEKLFF. CDR3 bases: TGTGCCAGCAGCTTAGCGTGGAGGGATGAAAAACTGTTTTTT.

This clonotype appeared many times. V is TRBV7-9 and J is TRBJ2-1, with TRBD1 matching 9 bases. This CDR3 contains 15 residues. The trim removed 5 bases at V and 13 bases at J, leaving 15 bases unmatched. Per the germline V gene, CDR1 is SEHNR and CDR2 is FQNEAQ (reference sequence). Here the CDR3 DNA reads TGTGCCAGCAGCCGCCGTCCCGGGACAGGGTACGCCCAGTTCTTC. Translated: CASSRRPGTGYAQFF.

This clonotype was recorded a few times. This chain uses TRBV7-9 with TRBJ2-1; the match to TRBD2 covers 7 bases. Trimming removed 8 bases from V and 9 bases from J; junction bases left unmatched: 4. CDR1 is SEHNR and CDR2 is FQNEAQ in the germline V gene (reference sequence). The CDR3 totals 11 residues. Here the CDR3 DNA reads TGTGCCAGCGGGGGGGACTCTGAGCAGTTCTTC. Translation gives CASGGDSEQFF.

The chain employs TRBV19 and TRBJ2-5; D may be TRBD2 (5 bases). Germline lookup yields CDR1 LNHDA and CDR2 SQIVND (reference sequence). Trimming pared 10 bases from V and 3 bases from J, leaving 15 bases between. The CDR3 has 13 residues. CDR3 protein: CATRGPGKETQYF. The CDR3 DNA follows: TGTGCCACCCGAGGTCCGGGAAAAGAGACCCAGTACTTC.

This clonotype was seen more than once but under ten times. It may be a read error: a sequence one base away is much more abundant. The rearrangement uses TRBV27 and TRBJ2-1; 8 positions match TRBD1. This CDR3 is built from 17 residues. The germline V gene has CDR1 MNHEY and CDR2 SMNVEV (reference sequence). Trimming at V came to 4 bases and at J to 0 bases, leaving 8 bases not matched to a gene. The CDR3 sequence is CASSSPGQAGSYNEQFF. The DNA of the CDR3 is TGTGCCAGCAGTTCCCCGGGACAGGCCGGCTCCTACAATGAGCAGTTCTTC.

This chain's CDR3 is CSARELGYTEAFF. CDR3 DNA sequence: TGCAGTGCTAGAGAGTTAGGATACACTGAAGCTTTCTTT. The chain carries TRBV20-1 and TRBJ1-1; no clear D gene. The CDR3 is 13 amino acids. V gave up 0 bases and J gave up 3 bases, with 8 bases separating them. CDR1 and CDR2 from the germline V gene are DFQATT and SNEGSKA (reference sequence).

Ten or more counts support this clonotype. This chain links TRBV20-1 with TRBJ2-7; D could derive from TRBD1 or TRBD2 (6 bases each). V was cut by 2 bases and J by 1 base, with 15 bases left in between. Germline CDR1 reads DFQATT; CDR2 reads SNEGSKA (reference sequence). The CDR3 spans 15 residues. This CDR3 reads CSARSGGGLSYEQYF. CDR3 sequence (DNA): TGCAGTGCTAGATCTGGAGGGGGGCTTTCCTACGAGCAGTACTTC.

Note on this clonotype: A clone one base away is much larger, so this may be a read error. The chain uses TRBV20-1 and TRBJ2-1; TRBD1 or TRBD2 may be the D gene (6 bases each). Germline V lookup: CDR1 DFQATT, CDR2 SNEGSKA (reference sequence). The CDR3 spans 14 residues. The V gene lost 7 bases and the J gene lost 7 bases, with 20 bases spanning the gap. DNA for the CDR3: TGCAGTGTCACGGAGGGGGACGAGGGGAATGAGCAGTTCTTC. Translated, it gives CSVTEGDEGNEQFF.

This clonotype was counted between two and nine times. V gene TRBV25-1 combines with J gene TRBJ2-2; no clear D gene. From germline, CDR1 is MGHDK and CDR2 SYGVNS. The CDR3 runs 13 residues. The germline V and J ends were trimmed by 5 bases and 5 bases, with 9 bases remaining between them. The CDR3 is CASSNLRTGELFF. The CDR3 DNA is TGTGCCAGCAGTAATTTGAGGACCGGGGAGCTGTTTTTT.

This clonotype was seen at least ten times. The chain carries TRBV12-3 or TRBV12-4 and TRBJ2-5; possibly TRBD2 for D (5 bases). V lost 3 bases and J 5 bases, leaving 13 bases between the germline ends. CDR3 length: 14 residues. The DNA of the CDR3 is TGTGCCAGCAGTTTCCGGGGAAGTCGGGAGACCCAGTACTTC. Amino acid sequence: CASSFRGSRETQYF.

This chain connects TRBV5-1 to TRBJ2-1; 7 nucleotides match TRBD1. V lost 0 bases, J lost 2 bases, and 2 bases stayed unmatched. Germline V gene data show CDR1 as SGHRS and CDR2 as YFSETQ. The CDR3 is 15 amino acids. In nucleotides, the CDR3 is TGCGCCAGCAGCTTGGACGGGACAGCCTACAATGAGCAGTTCTTC. It translates to CASSLDGTAYNEQFF.

The V call is TRBV20-1, the J call TRBJ2-1; TRBD2 matches at 11 bases. This CDR3 is 16 amino acids long. V lost 3 bases, J lost 5 bases, and 9 bases stayed unmatched. CDR1 DFQATT and CDR2 SNEGSKA come from the germline V gene (reference sequence). In DNA, the CDR3 is TGCAGTGCTAGGTCGCTAGCGGGAGGATTCCACAATGAGCAGTTCTTC. Protein product: CSARSLAGGFHNEQFF.

The rearrangement uses TRBV20-1 and TRBJ2-7, with 9 bases aligning to TRBD2. Trimming at V came to 3 bases and at J to 6 bases, leaving 9 bases not matched to a gene. CDR1 and CDR2 (germline): DFQATT, SNEGSKA (reference sequence). This CDR3 contains 14 residues. The CDR3 region is CSASEAAGGFEQYF. The DNA of the CDR3 is TGCAGTGCTAGTGAAGCCGCGGGGGGGTTCGAGCAGTACTTC.

The CDR3 DNA is TGCGCCAGCAGCCAGGGGACTAGCAATGAGCAGTTCTTC. Encoded protein: CASSQGTSNEQFF. This chain joins TRBV5-1 and TRBJ2-1, with 8 positions matching TRBD2. In germline, CDR1 is SGHRS, CDR2 YFSETQ. The CDR3 consists of 13 residues. The J segment lost 6 bases and the V segment lost 4 bases, leaving 3 bases of the junction unmatched.

In this sample, this clonotype is medium-sized. This sequence joins TRBV20-1 and TRBJ2-1, with D maybe TRBD2 (6 bases). Per germline, CDR1 DFQATT and CDR2 SNEGSKA (reference sequence). CDR3 length equals 11 residues. V lost 6 bases to trimming and J lost 10 bases, with 13 bases between them. The CDR3 DNA follows: TGCAGTGCATCGGATGGGGGGGAGCAGTTCTTC. Its translation is CSASDGGEQFF.

The table lists this clonotype with a few counts. The rearrangement links TRBV20-1 to TRBJ2-7; D possibly matches TRBD1 or TRBD2 (5 bases each). Trimming removed 5 bases at V and 4 bases at J, with 18 bases between. Germline values: CDR1 DFQATT, CDR2 SNEGSKA (reference sequence). The CDR3 has 14 amino acids. CDR3 in amino acids: CSALAGTAVYEQYF. The CDR3 nucleotides read TGCAGTGCTTTAGCCGGGACCGCTGTTTACGAGCAGTACTTC.

This clonotype was seen once. At one of its ends the junction is not consistent with the germline gene, which may arise from a read error. This sequence joins TRBV20-1 and TRBJ2-7, with 12 nucleotides matching TRBD1. The CDR3 is 14 residues long. CDR1 and CDR2 from the germline V gene are DFQATT and SNEGSKA (reference sequence). This CDR3 reads CSANTGTGGYGQYF. In DNA form, the CDR3 reads TGCAGTGCCAATACCGGGACAGGGGGCTACGGGCAGTACTTC.

The rearrangement joins TRBV24-1 to TRBJ1-2; the D gene is possibly TRBD1 (6 bases). Germline CDR1 reads KGHDR; CDR2 reads SFDVKD. CDR3 length: 13 amino acids. V lost 4 bases and J 7 bases, leaving 12 bases between the germline ends. CDR3 residues: CATSDTGYGGYTF. CDR3 DNA sequence: TGTGCCACCAGTGACACAGGGTACGGTGGCTACACCTTC.